This T cell receptor beta chain was recorded in a study of blood T cell repertoires in COVID-19. The repertoire was sequenced with immunoSEQ multiplex PCR; TCRdb's copy has only in-frame clones and lacks some. This sample has around 100,000 clones, with 69% found just once. V lost 0 bases, J lost 8 bases, and 16 bases lay in between. The CDR3 runs to 16 residues. Germline V gene sequence: CDR1 ENHRY, CDR2 SYGVKD. V gene TRBV10-3 combines with J gene TRBJ1-4; no clear D gene. The specimen sequenced was peripheral blood. This clonotype was sampled from an elderly man with acute or convalescent COVID-19. The chain's CDR3 is CAISESGGNGGEKLFF. The CDR3 DNA is TGTGCCATCAGTGAGTCGGGCGGGAATGGTGGCGAAAAACTGTTTTTT.